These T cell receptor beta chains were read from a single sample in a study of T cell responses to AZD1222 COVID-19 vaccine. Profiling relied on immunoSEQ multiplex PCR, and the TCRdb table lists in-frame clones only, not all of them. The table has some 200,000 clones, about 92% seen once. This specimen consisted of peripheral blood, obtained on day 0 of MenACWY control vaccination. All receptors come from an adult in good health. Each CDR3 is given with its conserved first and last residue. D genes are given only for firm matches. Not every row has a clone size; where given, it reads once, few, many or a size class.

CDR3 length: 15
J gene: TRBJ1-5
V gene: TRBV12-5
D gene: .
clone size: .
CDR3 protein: CASGMWGHINQPQHF
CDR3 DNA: TGTGCTAGTGGGATGTGGGGGCACATCAATCAGCCCCAGCATTTT

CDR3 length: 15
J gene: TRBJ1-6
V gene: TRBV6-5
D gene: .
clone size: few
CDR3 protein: CASSRTVQLESPLHF
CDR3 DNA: TGTGCCAGCAGCCGGACAGTCCAGCTCGAATCACCCCTCCACTTT

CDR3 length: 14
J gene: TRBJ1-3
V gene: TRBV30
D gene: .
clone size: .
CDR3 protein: CAWSVGRAGNTIYF
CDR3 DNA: TGTGCCTGGAGTGTTGGCAGGGCTGGAAACACCATATATTTT

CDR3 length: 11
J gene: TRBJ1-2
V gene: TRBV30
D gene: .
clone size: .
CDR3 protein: CATPGGVGYTF
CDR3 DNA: TGTGCCACGCCCGGTGGGGTCGGCTACACCTTC

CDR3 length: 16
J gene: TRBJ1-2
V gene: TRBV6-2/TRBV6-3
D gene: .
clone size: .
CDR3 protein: CASTPGQAPTNYGYTF
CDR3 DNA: TGTGCCAGCACCCCGGGGCAGGCACCTACTAACTATGGCTACACCTTC

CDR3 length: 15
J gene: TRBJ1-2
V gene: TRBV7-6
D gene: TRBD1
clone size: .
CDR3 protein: CASSLTGTGLYGYTF
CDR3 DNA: TGTGCCAGCAGCTTAACCGGGACAGGGCTCTATGGCTACACCTTC

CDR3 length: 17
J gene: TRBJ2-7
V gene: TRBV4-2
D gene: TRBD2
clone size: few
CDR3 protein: CASSLGLAGGLSYEQYF
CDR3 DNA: TGTGCCAGCAGCTTGGGACTAGCGGGGGGATTATCCTACGAGCAGTACTTC

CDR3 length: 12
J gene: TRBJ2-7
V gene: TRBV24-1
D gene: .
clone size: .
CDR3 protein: CATGDRNYEQYF
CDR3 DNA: TGTGCCACAGGCGACAGAAACTACGAGCAGTACTTC

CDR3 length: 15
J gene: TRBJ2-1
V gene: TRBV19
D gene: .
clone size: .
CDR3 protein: CASSRAGPSYNEQFF
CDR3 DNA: TGTGCCAGTAGTAGGGCAGGGCCCTCCTACAATGAGCAGTTCTTC

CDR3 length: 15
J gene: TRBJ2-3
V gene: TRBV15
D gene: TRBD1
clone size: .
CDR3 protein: CATSREGQKTDTQYF
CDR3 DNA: TGTGCCACCAGCAGAGAGGGACAGAAAACAGATACGCAGTATTTT

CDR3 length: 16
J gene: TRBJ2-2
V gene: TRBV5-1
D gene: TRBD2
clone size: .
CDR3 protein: CASSFKAGGDTGELFF
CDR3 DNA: TGCGCCAGCAGCTTTAAGGCGGGGGGAGACACCGGGGAGCTGTTTTTT

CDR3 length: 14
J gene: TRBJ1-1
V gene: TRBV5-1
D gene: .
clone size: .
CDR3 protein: CASSLTHEGTEAFF
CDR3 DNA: TGCGCCAGCAGCTTGACCCACGAAGGTACTGAAGCTTTCTTT

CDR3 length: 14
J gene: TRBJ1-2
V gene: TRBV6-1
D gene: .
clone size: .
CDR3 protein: CASSEPAGLNGYTF
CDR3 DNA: TGTGCCAGCAGTGAACCGGCAGGGCTGAATGGCTACACCTTC

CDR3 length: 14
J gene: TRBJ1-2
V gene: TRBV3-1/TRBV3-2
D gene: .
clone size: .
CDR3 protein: CASSQNGGSYGYTF
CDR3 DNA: TGTGCCAGCAGCCAAAACGGAGGTTCCTATGGCTACACCTTC

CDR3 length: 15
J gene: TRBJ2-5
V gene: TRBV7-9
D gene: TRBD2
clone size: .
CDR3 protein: CASSRTAGGWETQYF
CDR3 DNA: TGTGCCAGCAGCCGAACCGCGGGAGGCTGGGAGACCCAGTACTTC

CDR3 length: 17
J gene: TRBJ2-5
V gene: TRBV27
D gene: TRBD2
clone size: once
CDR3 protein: CASKRTSGGFSQETQYF
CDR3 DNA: TGTGCCAGCAAGCGGACTAGCGGGGGGTTCTCACAAGAGACCCAGTACTTC

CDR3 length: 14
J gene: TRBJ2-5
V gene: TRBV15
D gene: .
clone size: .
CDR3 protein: CATSRDRGYGGQYF
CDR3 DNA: TGTGCCACCAGCAGAGACCGGGGCTACGGTGGCCAGTACTTC

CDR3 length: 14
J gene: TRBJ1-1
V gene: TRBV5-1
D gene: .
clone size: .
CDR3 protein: CASSLGGMNTEAFF
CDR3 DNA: TGCGCCAGCAGCTTGGGGGGAATGAACACTGAAGCTTTCTTT

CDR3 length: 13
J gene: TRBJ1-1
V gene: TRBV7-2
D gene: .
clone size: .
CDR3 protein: CASSLGLAGEAFF
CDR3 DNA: TGTGCCAGCAGTTTAGGACTGGCAGGGGAAGCTTTCTTT

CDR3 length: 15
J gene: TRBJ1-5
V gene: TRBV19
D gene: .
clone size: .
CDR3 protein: CASSIDGTNNQPQHF
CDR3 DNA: TGTGCCAGTAGTATAGATGGGACAAATAATCAGCCCCAGCATTTT

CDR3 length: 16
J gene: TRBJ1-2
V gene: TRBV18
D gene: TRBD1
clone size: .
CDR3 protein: CASSSIMGDSSYGYTF
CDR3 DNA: TGTGCCAGCTCAAGTATTATGGGGGACAGTTCGTATGGCTACACCTTC

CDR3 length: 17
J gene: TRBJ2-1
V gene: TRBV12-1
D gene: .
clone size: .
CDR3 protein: CASSFSNLAGGPHEQFF
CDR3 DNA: TGTGCCAGCAGCTTCTCCAACCTAGCGGGGGGGCCCCATGAGCAGTTCTTC

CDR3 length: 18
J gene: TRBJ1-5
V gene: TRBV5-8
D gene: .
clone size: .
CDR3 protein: CASSLVWSGVGNNQPQHF
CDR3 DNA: TGTGCCAGCAGCTTGGTGTGGTCAGGGGTAGGGAACAATCAGCCCCAGCATTTT

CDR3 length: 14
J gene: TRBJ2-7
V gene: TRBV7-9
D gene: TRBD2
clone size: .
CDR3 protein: CASSPPGLAYEQYF
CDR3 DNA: TGTGCCAGCAGCCCACCGGGACTAGCGTACGAGCAGTACTTC

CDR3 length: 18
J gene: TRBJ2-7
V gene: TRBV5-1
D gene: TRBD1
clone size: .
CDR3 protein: CASSRPPGQGITSYEQYF
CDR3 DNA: TGCGCCAGCAGCCGACCTCCGGGACAGGGGATAACGTCCTACGAGCAGTACTTC

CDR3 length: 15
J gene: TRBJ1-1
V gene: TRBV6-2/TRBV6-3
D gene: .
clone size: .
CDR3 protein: CASSPNRMMNTEAFF
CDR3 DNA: TGTGCCAGCAGCCCCAATCGAATGATGAACACTGAAGCTTTCTTT

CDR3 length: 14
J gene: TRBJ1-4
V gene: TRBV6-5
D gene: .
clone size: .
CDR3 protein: CASSMTGIGEKLFF
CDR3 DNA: TGTGCCAGCAGCATGACAGGTATCGGTGAAAAACTGTTTTTT

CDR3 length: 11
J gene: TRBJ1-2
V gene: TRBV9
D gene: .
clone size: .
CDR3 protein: CASGADYGYTF
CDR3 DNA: TGTGCCAGCGGGGCCGACTATGGCTACACCTTC

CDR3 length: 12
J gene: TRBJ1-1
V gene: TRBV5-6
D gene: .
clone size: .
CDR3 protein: CASSFTRAEAFF
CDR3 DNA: TGTGCCAGCAGCTTCACGAGGGCTGAAGCTTTCTTT

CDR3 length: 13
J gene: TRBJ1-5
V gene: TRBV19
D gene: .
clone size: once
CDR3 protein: CASSRGVYQPQHF
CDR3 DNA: TGTGCCAGTAGCCGAGGAGTTTATCAGCCCCAGCATTTT

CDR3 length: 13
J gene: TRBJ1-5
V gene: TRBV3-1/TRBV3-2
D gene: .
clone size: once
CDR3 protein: CASSLTENQPQHF
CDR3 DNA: TGTGCCAGCAGCTTGACAGAGAATCAGCCCCAGCATTTT

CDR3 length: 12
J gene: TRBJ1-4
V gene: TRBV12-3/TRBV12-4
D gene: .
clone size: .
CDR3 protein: CASSLSGEKLFF
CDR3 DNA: TGTGCCAGCAGTTTAAGCGGGGAAAAACTGTTTTTT

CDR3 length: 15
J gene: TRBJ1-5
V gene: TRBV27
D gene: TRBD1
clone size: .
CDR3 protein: CASSVQGAGNQPQHF
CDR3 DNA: TGTGCCAGCAGTGTACAGGGGGCCGGCAATCAGCCCCAGCATTTT

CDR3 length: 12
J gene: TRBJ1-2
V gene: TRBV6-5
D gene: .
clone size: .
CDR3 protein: CASRLGQSGYTF
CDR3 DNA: TGTGCCAGCAGGCTAGGACAGTCTGGCTACACCTTC

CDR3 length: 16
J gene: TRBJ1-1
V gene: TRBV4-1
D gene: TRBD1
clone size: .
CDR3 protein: CASSQEGQLMNTEAFF
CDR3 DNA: TGCGCCAGCAGCCAAGAGGGACAGCTTATGAACACTGAAGCTTTCTTT

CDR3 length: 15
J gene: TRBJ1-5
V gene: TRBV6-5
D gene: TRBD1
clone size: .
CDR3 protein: CASTPGRGRNQPQHF
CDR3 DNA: TGTGCCAGCACCCCCGGGAGGGGGCGGAATCAGCCCCAGCATTTT

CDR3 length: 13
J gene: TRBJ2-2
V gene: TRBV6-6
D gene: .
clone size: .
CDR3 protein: CAISDSYTGELFF
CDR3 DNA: TGTGCCATCTCGGACAGTTACACCGGGGAGCTGTTTTTT

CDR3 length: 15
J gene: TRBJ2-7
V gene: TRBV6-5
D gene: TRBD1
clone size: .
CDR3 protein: CASSEETGGSYEQYF
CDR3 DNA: TGTGCCAGCAGCGAGGAAACAGGGGGCTCCTACGAGCAGTACTTC

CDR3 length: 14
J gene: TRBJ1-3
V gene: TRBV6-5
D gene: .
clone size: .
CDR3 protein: CASRDRDSGNTIYF
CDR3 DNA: TGTGCCAGCAGGGACCGAGACTCTGGAAACACCATATATTTT

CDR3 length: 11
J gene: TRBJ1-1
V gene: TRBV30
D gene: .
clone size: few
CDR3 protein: CACHKTTRTLF
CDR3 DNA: TGTGCCTGTCATAAGACGACACGGACCCTCTTT